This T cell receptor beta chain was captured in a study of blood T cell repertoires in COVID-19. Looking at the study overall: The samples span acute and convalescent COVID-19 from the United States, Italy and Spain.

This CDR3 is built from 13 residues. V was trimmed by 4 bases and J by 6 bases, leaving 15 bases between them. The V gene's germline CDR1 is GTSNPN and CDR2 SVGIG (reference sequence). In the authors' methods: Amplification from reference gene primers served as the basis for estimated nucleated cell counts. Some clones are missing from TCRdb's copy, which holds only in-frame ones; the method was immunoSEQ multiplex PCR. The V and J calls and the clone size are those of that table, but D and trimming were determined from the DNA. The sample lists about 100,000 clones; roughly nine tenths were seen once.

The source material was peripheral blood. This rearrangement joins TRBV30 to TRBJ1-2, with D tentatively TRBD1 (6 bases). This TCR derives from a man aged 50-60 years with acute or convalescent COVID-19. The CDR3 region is CAWTIRGSNGYTF. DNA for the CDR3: TGTGCCTGGACAATCAGGGGATCGAATGGCTACACCTTC.